This paragraph covers one TCR beta chain sequence. Its target antigen remains unknown. No qualities accompany the bases; no much larger clone lies one base away. The sample comes from a study of beta chain features in type 1 diabetes (dated by TCRdb to the late 2010s). For the wider study: Mean age, gender distribution, total cell number and subset yield were not different between patients and healthy donors. Across all samples, some 100,000,000 sorted cells were examined, and cell number per subset correlated strongly with RNA yield. In the study, TCRB repertoires of sorted circulating CD4+ T cell subsets from recently diagnosed type 1 diabetes patients were compared with those of matched healthy donors. Regulatory and stem cell-like memory subsets were obtained from only 8 patients and roughly 8 healthy donors, while naive and central memory subsets were obtained from all 28 donors.

A single peripheral blood draw of approximately 0.11 L on average was collected from each donor into heparinised tubes. Naive, central memory, regulatory and stem cell-like memory CD4+ T cells were sorted on a BD FACSAria II using a panel including CD45RO, CCR7, CD25, CD127, CD95 and CD27. All sorted populations exceeded 95% purity. PBMCs were isolated immediately by Lymphoprep density gradient centrifugation and stained directly without culture. So that batch effects would be minimized, each experiment stained and sorted samples in pairs, pairing one healthy donor with one patient. Here V drops 4 bases and J drops 5 bases, and the junction holds 6 bases not matched to any gene. Inclusive of the bounding cysteine and phenylalanine, the CDR3 is 15 residues long. The kept DNA is CDR3 alone, 45 bases in frame from the first base. CDR1 and CDR2 (MNHEY, SVGAGI) derive from the germline V gene. All of the isolated RNA was reverse transcribed with the High Capacity cDNA Reverse Transcription Kit, so expressed TCRB transcripts were sequenced. Naive, central memory and regulatory T cell samples underwent deep immunoSEQ sequencing, averaging around 3.6 million total reads per sample. After sorted cells were lysed in RLT buffer, RNA was extracted with DNase-treated RNeasy Micro or Mini kits, with the choice depending on cell number. To prevent cross-contamination, each cell subset was processed individually, whereas patient and healthy donor samples were processed jointly. TCRB sequences were amplified from cDNA with the immunoSEQ multiplex PCR, producing 87-bp fragments spanning the CDR3 region. Amplicons were sequenced on the Illumina HiSeq platform. The study's processing was this. Synthetic template baselines were used to correct PCR bias computationally, reads within Hamming distance 2 were collapsed, and singletons that could not be merged were discarded. Reads were aligned against IMGT so that V, D and J genes, CDR3 length and insertions or deletions at six rearrangement sites could be assigned. Clonotype counts were normalized to sorted cell number within each subset before computing true diversity and Gini coefficients with the tcR R package. The overlap coefficient, calculated on TCRB nucleotide sequences, was used to measure repertoire sharing. As a proxy for the pre-selection repertoire, out-of-frame TCRB sequences from naive cells were analyzed. TCRdb mirrors the immuneACCESS table, restricted to in-frame sequences. Some clones are absent from its copies; in checked studies, under half trace to an unresolved V gene, and the reason for the others is unknown. For V, J and clone size, that table is used; D and trimming come from the DNA. The sample contains a few hundred thousand clones, roughly 12% of them found a single time. The ten biggest clones cover 0.013% to 0.015% of the sample.

The study at large found these results: PCR might favor shorter templates, but patient and control samples were amplified and corrected together, so any skew would affect both groups equally. Naive, central memory and regulatory TCRB repertoires appeared more similar among patients than among healthy donors. Sequencing cDNA rather than genomic DNA could over-represent highly expressing activated cells, although activation and CD3 levels did not differ between groups. Fewer insertions and more nucleotide deletions at VDJ recombination sites were observed in patients with type 1 diabetes, implying thymic rearrangement abnormalities. HLA sub-analyses involved small numbers of individuals, so any influence of HLA type on TCRB rearrangement remained unresolved. In all four CD4+ subsets, TCRB CDR3 length was moderately but significantly shorter in type 1 diabetes patients.

This receptor chain uses TRBV6-5 and TRBJ2-5, and 11 bases in between align with TRBD1. The sample consisted of naive CD4+ T cells from blood. Explained via the paper, the cell subset or site label denotes: true naive CD4+ T cells. This TCR was recovered from a woman aged 18-29 years with type 1 diabetes. CDR3 protein: CASSSQGTGGETQYF. Here is the DNA: TGTGCCAGCAGTTCCCAAGGGACAGGGGGGGAGACCCAGTACTTC.